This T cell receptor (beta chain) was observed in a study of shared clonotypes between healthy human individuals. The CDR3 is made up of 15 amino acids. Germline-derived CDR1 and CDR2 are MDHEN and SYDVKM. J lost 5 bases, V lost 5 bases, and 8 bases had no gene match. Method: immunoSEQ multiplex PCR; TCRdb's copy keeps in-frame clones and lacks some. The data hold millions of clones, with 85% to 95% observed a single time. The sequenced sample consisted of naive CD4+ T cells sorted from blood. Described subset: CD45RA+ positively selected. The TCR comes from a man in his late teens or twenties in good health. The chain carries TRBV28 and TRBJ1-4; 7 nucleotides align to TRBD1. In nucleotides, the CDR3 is TGTGCCAGCAGTCCACCGGGACAGAGAAATGAAAAACTGTTTTTT. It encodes CASSPPGQRNEKLFF.